This T cell receptor (beta chain) came from a study of T cells after yellow fever vaccination. This CDR3 has 13 residues. The ends were cut back, 6 bases at V and 1 base at J, with 13 bases in the middle. Germline CDR1 SQVTM, CDR2 ANQGSEA. MiXCR, applied by TCRdb to the 5' RACE reads, yields one record per CDR3 protein. The sample contains 450,000 to 650,000 distinct CDR3 sequences, about a fifth of which appear only once. The source material was PBMCs, sampled less than 25 days after the first yellow fever vaccination. The source of this sequence is a man aged 18 to 29 who received the YFV17D yellow fever vaccine. The chain recombines TRBV29-1 with TRBJ2-7; D tentatively fits TRBD1 or TRBD2 (5 bases each). CDR3 residues: CSVGTVQSYEQYF. The CDR3 DNA sequence: TGCAGCGTGGGGACGGTCCAATCCTACGAGCAGTACTTC.